This record concerns one T cell receptor beta chain sequence. Its specificity is not known. The sample is drawn from a study of cytomegalovirus exposure and HLA in healthy donors. Study findings and constraints: In an earlier analysis, most TCR beta V segments were productive about 87% or about 30% of the time. Later genetic work tied a missense DCLRE1C variant to beta-chain V and J trimming.

Amplification used 60 Vbeta primers and 13 Jbeta primers. Data came from immunoSEQ multiplex PCR; TCRdb stores just in-frame clones and leaves some out. This table holds 100,000 to 150,000 clones. The germline CDR1 and CDR2 sequences are SGDLS and YYNGEE. This CDR3 is built from 15 residues. Trimming took 3 bases from V and 2 from J; bases not matched to a gene: 4. Specimen: PBMCs. V gene TRBV9 combines with J gene TRBJ2-7, with 11 bases that match TRBD2. The sequence came from a middle-aged woman in good health and CMV-seropositive. CDR3 coding DNA: TGTGCCAGCAGCGGGGGACTAGCGGACGCCTACGAGCAGTACTTC. It translates to CASSGGLADAYEQYF.